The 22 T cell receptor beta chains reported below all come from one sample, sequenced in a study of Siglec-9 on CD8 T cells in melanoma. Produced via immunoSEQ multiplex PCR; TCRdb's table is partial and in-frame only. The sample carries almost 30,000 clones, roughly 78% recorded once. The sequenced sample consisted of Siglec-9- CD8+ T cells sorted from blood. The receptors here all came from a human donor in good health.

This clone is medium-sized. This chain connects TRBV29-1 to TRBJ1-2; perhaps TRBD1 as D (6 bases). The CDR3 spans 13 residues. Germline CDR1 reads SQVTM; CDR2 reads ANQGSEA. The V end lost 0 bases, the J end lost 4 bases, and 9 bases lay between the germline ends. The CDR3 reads CSVEDTGTYGYTF. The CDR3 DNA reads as TGCAGCGTTGAAGACACAGGGACCTATGGCTACACCTTC.

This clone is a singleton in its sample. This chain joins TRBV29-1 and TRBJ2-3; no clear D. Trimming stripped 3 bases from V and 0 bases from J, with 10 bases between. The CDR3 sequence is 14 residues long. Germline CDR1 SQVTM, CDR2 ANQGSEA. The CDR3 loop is CSVDPSYSTDTQYF. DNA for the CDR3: TGCAGCGTTGATCCCTCCTACAGCACAGATACGCAGTATTTT.

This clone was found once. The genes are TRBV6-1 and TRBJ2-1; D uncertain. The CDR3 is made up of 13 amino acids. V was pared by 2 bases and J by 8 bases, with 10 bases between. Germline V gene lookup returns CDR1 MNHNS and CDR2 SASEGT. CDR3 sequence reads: CASSESPGYEQFF. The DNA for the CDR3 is TGTGCCAGCAGTGAAAGTCCCGGGTATGAGCAGTTCTTC.

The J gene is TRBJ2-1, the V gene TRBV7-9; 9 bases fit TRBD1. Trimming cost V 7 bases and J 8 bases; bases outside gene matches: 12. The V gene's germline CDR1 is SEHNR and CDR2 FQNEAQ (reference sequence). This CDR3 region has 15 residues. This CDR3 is CASNTGQGRKDEQFF. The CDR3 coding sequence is TGTGCCAGCAACACGGGACAGGGTCGTAAAGATGAGCAGTTCTTC.

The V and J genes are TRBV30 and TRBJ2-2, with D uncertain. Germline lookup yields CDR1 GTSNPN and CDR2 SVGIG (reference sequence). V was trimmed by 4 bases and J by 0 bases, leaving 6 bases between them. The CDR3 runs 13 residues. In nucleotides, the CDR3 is TGTGCCTGGAAAGCAGCGAACACCGGGGAGCTGTTTTTT. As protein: CAWKAANTGELFF.

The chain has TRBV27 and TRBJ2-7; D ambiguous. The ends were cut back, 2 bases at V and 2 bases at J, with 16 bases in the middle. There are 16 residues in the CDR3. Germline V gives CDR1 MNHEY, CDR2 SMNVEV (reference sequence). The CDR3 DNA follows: TGTGCCAGCAGTTTAGTAGCACCGCCCGGCGCCTACGAGCAGTACGTC. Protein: CASSLVAPPGAYEQYV.

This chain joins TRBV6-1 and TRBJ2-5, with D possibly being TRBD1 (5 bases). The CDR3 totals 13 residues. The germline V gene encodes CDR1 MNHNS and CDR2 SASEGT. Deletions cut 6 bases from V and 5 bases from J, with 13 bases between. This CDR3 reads CASRGAGFETQYF. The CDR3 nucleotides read TGTGCCAGCAGAGGGGCAGGGTTTGAGACCCAGTACTTC.

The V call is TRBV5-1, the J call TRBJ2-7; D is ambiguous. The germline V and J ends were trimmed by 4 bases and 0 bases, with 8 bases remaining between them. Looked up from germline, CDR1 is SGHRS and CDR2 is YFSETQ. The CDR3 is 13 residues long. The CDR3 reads CASSLESSYEQYF. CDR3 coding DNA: TGCGCCAGCAGCCTTGAGAGCTCCTACGAGCAGTACTTC.

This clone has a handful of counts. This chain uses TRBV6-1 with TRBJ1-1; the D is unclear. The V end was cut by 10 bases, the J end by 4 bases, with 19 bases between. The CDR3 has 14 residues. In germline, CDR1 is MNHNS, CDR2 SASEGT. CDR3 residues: CANRTGRLRTEAFF. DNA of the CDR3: TGTGCCAACCGGACTGGGCGATTGCGCACTGAAGCTTTCTTT.

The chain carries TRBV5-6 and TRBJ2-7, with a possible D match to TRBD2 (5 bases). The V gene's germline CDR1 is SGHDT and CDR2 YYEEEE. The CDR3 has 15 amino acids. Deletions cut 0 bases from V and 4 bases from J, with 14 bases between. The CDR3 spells CASSLAVRRAYEQYF. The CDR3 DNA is TGTGCCAGCAGCTTGGCTGTAAGGCGGGCATACGAGCAGTACTTC.

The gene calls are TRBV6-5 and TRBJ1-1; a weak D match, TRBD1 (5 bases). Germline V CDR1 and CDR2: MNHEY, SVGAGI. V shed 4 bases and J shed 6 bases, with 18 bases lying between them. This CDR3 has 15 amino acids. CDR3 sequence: CASSSGPMDISEAFF. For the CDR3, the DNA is TGTGCCAGCAGTTCCGGCCCCATGGACATTTCTGAAGCTTTCTTT.

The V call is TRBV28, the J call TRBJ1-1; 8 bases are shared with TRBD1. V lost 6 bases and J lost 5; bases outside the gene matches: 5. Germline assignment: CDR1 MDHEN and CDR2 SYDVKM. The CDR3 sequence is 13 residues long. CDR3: CASSRTGNTEAFF. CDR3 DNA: TGTGCCAGCAGCCGGACAGGGAATACTGAAGCTTTCTTT.

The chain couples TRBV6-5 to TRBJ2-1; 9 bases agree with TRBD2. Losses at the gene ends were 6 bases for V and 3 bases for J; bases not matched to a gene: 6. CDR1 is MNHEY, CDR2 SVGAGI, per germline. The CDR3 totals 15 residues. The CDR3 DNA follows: TGTGCCAGCAGCCGGAGACTAGCGGACTACAATGAGCAGTTCTTC. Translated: CASSRRLADYNEQFF.

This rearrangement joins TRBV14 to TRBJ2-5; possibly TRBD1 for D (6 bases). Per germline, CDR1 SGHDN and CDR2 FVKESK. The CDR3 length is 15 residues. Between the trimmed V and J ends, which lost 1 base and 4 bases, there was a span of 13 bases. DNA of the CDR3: TGTGCCAGCAGCCAAGCCTTCAGGGGAAGAGAGACCCAGTACTTC. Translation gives CASSQAFRGRETQYF.

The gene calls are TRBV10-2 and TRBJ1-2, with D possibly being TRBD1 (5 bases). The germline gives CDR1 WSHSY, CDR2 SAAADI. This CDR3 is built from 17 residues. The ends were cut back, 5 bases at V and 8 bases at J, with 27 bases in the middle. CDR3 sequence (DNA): TGCGCCAGCAGTTCAATGGCAGGGACTCTCTGGAAGTTGGGCTACACCTTC. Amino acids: CASSSMAGTLWKLGYTF.

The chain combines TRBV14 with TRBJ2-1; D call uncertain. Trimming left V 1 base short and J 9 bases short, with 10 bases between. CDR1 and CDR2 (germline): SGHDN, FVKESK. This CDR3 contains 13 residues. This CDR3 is CASSQVLVAEQFF. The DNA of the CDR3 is TGTGCCAGCAGCCAAGTCTTGGTGGCTGAGCAGTTCTTC. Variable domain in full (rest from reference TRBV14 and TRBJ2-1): EAGVTQFPSHSVIEKGQTVTLRCDPISGHDNLYWYRRVMGKEIKFLLHFVKESKQDESGMPNNRFLAERTGGTYSTLKVQPAELEDSGVYFCASSQVLVAEQFFGPGTRLTVL.

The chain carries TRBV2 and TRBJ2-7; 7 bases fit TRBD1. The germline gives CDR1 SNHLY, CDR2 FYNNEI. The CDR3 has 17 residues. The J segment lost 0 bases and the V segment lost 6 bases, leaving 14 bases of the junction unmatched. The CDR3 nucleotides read TGTGCCAGCAGCCTCTTAACTGGACAGGACCTCTCCTACGAGCAGTACGTC. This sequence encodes CASSLLTGQDLSYEQYV.

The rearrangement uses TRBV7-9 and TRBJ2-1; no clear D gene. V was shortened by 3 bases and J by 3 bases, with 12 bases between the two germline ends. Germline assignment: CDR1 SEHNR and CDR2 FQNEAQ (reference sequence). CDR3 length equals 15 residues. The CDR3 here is CASSLSTFRYNEQFF. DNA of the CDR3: TGTGCCAGCAGCTTGTCAACATTTCGCTACAATGAGCAGTTCTTC.

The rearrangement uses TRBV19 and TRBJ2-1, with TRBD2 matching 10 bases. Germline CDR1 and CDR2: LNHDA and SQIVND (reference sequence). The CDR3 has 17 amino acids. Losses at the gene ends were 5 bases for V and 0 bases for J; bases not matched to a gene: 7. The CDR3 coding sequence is TGTGCCAGTAGTCCGACTAGCGGGTGGAGCTCCTACAATGAGCAGTTCTTC. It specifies CASSPTSGWSSYNEQFF.

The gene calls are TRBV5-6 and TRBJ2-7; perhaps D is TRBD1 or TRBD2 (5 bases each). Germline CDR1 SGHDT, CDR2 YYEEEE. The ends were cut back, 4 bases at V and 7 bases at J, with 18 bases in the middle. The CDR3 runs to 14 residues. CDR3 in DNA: TGTGCCAGCAGCCAGGAATGGGGGTCGGGTGAGCAGTACGTC. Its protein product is CASSQEWGSGEQYV.

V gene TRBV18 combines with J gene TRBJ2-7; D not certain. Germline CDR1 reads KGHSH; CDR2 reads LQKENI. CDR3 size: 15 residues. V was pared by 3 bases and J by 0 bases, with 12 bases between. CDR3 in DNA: TGTGCCAGCTCACCGGTCGACCATCCCTCCTACGAGCAGTACTTC. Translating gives CASSPVDHPSYEQYF.

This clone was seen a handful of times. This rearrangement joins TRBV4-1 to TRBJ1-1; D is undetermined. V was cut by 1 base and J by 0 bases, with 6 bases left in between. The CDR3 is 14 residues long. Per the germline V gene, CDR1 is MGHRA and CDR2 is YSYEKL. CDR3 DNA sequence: TGCGCCAGCAGCCAAGGACACATGAACACTGAAGCTTTCTTT. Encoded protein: CASSQGHMNTEAFF.